This T cell receptor (beta chain) comes out of a study of human versus mouse CDR3 diversity and MHC coevolution (dated by TCRdb to 2016 to 2017). Broadly, across the study: The immunoSEQ assay was reported to detect one in 200,000 T cells and to minimize multiplex PCR amplification bias. Across the mouse and human samples, each sample yielded between roughly 5.5 x 10^6 and 1.6 x 10^7 valid reads. As a reference point for TCR selection on multiple MHC II alleles, the study used human naive CD4 T cell repertoires and compared them against human-TCR-locus transgenic mice that have a single MHC II. Three healthy volunteer blood donors made up the human cohort, with one aged 30 to 40, one aged 40 to 50 and one aged 60 to 70 at collection.

Genomic DNA was extracted from the sorted cells using the QIAGEN blood and tissue kit and was quantified on a NanoDrop 1000. Deep sequencing and quantification of TCR alpha and beta chains were performed on the immunoSEQ platform by multiplex PCR of genomic DNA. Under the source paper's analysis protocol: IMGT gene and region definitions were used for annotation of the TCR sequences. Out-of-frame rearrangements were used as a proxy for the preselection repertoire and compared with in-frame clonotypes. The iCHAO1 estimator supplied with the immunoSEQ platform was used to estimate repertoire size. A Gini index based on the Lorenz curve was applied to in-frame amino acid clonotypes to measure clonal inequality. Shared clonotypes were counted with the intersect function of the R package tcR, and similarity was scored with the Jaccard index. Principal component analysis of V, J and V-J usage frequencies was run with the R prcomp function without normalization. TCRdb's version of the immuneACCESS table is confined to in-frame rearrangements and falls short of the full clone set. An unresolved V gene accounts for under half of the shortfall where checked; the remainder is of unknown origin. The V and J calls and clone size were taken over from that table, and D and trimming were inferred from the DNA. Here the sample has some 80,000 clones; under 95% occur a single time. Approximately 0.15% of the sample is taken by the ten largest.

Concerning this clone itself: The specificity of this receptor is unknown. No base quality values were provided; no much bigger clone lies one nucleotide off.

Counted from cysteine to phenylalanine, this CDR3 has 15 amino acids. Only the CDR3 region is kept as DNA, spanning 45 bases read in frame from base 1. CDR1 and CDR2, looked up from the germline V gene, are SGDLS and YYNGEE. Unmatched junction bases come to 8, with V trimmed by 1 base and J by 5 bases. Naive CD4 T cells, defined as CD45RO-negative and CD62L-positive, were isolated from PBMCs by fluorescence-activated cell sorting. From each donor, 45 to 60 ml of fresh peripheral blood was taken, and Ficoll density centrifugation was then used to isolate PBMCs. Cell sorting was carried out on a FACSAria III instrument, and a purity above 85% was achieved for all samples. The paper as a whole reports these results and caveats: Among all compared groups, most of the three human donors had the lowest clonal inequality scores. Because human T cells were selected on roughly 6 MHC II alleles, repertoire diversity was not considered directly comparable between humans and mice. On average, humans had more CDR3 deletions and insertions than mice, indicating greater exonuclease and TdT activity. According to iCHAO1 estimates, humans had the largest TCR beta repertoire, about 1.6 million clonotypes, which was attributed likely to selection by multiple MHC II molecules.

The receptor was isolated from a person between 25 and 75 years old in good health. Input material: naive CD4+ T cells from blood. Interpreted using the paper, the cell subset or site label stands for: CD45RO-negative CD62L-positive naive CD4 T cells. The chain couples TRBV9 to TRBJ2-7; a stretch of 8 junction bases matches TRBD2. The sequenced DNA is TGTGCCAGCAGCGTATTCACGGGGGGGCCAGACGAGCAGTACTTC. Translated, it reads CASSVFTGGPDEQYF. The entire variable domain, with the stretches around the CDR3 drawn from the reference TRBV9 and TRBJ2-7 proteins, is DSGVTQTPKHLITATGQRVTLRCSPRSGDLSVYWYQQSLDQGLQFLIQYYNGEERAKGNILERFSAQQFPDLHSELNLSSLELGDSALYFCASSVFTGGPDEQYFGPGTRLTVT.